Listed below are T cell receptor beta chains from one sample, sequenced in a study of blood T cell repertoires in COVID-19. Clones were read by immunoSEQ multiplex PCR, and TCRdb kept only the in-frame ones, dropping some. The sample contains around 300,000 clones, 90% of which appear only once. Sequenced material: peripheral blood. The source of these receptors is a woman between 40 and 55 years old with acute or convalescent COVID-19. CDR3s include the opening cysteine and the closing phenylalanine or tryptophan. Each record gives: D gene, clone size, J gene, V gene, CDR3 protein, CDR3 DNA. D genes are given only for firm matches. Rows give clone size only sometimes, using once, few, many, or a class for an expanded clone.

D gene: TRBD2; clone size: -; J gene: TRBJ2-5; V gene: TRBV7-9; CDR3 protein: CASSSRLAETQYF; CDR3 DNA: TGTGCCAGCAGCAGCCGACTAGCTGAGACCCAGTACTTC
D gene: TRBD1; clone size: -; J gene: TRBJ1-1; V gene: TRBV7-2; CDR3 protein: CASSLDRGNEAFF; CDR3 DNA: TGTGCCAGCAGCTTGGACAGGGGTAATGAAGCTTTCTTT
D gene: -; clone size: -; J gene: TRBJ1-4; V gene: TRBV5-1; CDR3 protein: CASSPPGTEEKLFF; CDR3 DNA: TGCGCCAGCAGCCCCCCCGGGACTGAGGAAAAACTGTTTTTT
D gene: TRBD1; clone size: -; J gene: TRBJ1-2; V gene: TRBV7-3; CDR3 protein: CASSQQGPSGYTF; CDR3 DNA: TGTGCCAGCAGCCAACAGGGGCCGAGTGGCTACACCTTC
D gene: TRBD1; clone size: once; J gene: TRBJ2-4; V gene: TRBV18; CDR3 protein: CASSPGTGLSKNIQYF; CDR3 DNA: TGTGCCAGCTCACCCGGGACAGGGCTATCCAAAAACATTCAGTACTTC
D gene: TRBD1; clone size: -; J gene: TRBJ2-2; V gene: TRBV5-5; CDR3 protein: CASSLDGDRIGTGELFF; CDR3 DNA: TGTGCCAGCAGCTTGGACGGGGACAGGATCGGCACCGGGGAGCTGTTTTTT
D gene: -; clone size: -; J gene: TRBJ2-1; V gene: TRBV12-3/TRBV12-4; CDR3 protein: CASSPGTHNEQFF; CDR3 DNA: TGTGCCAGCAGTCCCGGGACACACAATGAGCAGTTCTTC
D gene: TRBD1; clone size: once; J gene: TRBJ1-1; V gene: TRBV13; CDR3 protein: CASSWNSNRGYPEAFF; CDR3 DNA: TGTGCCAGCAGCTGGAACTCTAACAGGGGATATCCTGAAGCTTTCTTT
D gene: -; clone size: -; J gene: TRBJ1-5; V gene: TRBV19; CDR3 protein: CASRPGSQPQHF; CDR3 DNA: TGTGCCAGTAGACCAGGGTCCCAGCCCCAGCATTTT
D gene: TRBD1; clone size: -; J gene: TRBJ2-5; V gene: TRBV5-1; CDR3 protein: CASRRQGRETQYF; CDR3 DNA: TGCGCCAGCAGAAGACAGGGGCGAGAGACCCAGTACTTC
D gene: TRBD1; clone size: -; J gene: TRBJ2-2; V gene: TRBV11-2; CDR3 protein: CASIKPKGANTGELFF; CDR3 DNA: TGTGCCAGCATCAAACCGAAGGGGGCCAACACCGGGGAGCTGTTTTTT
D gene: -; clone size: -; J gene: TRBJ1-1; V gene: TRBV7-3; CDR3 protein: CASSLTTGTEAFF; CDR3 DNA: TGTGCCAGCAGCTTAACAACCGGGACTGAAGCTTTCTTT
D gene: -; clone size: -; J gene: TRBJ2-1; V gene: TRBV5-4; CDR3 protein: CASSSQGLRNEQFF; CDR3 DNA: TGTGCCAGCAGCTCCCAGGGTCTCCGGAATGAGCAGTTCTTC
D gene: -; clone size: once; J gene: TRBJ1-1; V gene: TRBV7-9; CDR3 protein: CASTVQLNTEAFF; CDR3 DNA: TGTGCCAGCACCGTACAGTTGAACACTGAAGCTTTCTTT
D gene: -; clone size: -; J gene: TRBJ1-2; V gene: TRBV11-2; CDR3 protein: CASSLALNPGYGYTF; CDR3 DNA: TGTGCCAGCAGCTTAGCGCTCAATCCAGGGTATGGCTACACCTTC
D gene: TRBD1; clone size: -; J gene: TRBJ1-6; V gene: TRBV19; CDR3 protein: CASRIQGARSPLHF; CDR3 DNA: TGTGCCAGTAGGATACAGGGGGCGAGATCACCCCTCCACTTT
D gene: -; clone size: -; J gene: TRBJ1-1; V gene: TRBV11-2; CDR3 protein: CASSPDAGQGAFF; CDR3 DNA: TGTGCCAGCAGCCCTGATGCGGGGCAGGGAGCTTTCTTT
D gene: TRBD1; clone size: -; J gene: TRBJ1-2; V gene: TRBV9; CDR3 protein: CASSVDPGQGNGYTF; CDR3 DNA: TGTGCCAGCAGCGTAGATCCGGGACAGGGGAATGGCTACACCTTC
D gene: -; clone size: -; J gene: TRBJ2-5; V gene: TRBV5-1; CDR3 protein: CASSLGQYQETQYF; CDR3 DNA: TGCGCCAGCAGCTTGGGACAGTACCAAGAGACCCAGTACTTC
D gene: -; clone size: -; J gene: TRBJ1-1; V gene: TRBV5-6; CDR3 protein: CASSFTLSLSPTEAFF; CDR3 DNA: TGTGCCAGCAGCTTTACCTTAAGCCTCTCTCCCACTGAAGCTTTCTTT
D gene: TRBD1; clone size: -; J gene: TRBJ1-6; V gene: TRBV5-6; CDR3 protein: CASNRRRTGQSPLHF; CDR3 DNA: TGTGCCAGCAATCGAAGAAGGACAGGGCAGTCACCCCTCCACTTT
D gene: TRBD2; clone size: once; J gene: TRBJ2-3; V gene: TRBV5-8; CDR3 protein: CASTIPGGSDTQYF; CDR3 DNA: TGTGCCAGCACCATTCCGGGGGGGTCAGATACGCAGTATTTT
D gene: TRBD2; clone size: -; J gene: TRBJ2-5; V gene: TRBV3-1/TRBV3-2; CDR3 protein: CASSQGRGGGETQYF; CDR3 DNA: TGTGCCAGCAGCCAAGGTCGGGGGGGCGGCGAGACCCAGTACTTC
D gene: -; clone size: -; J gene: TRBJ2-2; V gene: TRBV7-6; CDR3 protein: CASSTGPTGELFF; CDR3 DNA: TGTGCCAGCAGCACAGGCCCCACCGGGGAGCTGTTTTTT
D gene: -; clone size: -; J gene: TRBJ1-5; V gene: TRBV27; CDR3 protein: CASSLPEGRF; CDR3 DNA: TGTGCCAGCAGTTTACCCGAGGGTCGTTTT
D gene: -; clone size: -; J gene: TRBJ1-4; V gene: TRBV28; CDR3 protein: CASRLPGVEKLFF; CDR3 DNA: TGTGCCAGCAGGCTCCCCGGGGTGGAAAAACTGTTTTTT
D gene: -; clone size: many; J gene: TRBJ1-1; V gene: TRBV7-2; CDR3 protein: CASSLGHTNTEAFF; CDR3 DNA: TGTGCCAGCAGCTTAGGACATACGAACACTGAAGCTTTCTTT
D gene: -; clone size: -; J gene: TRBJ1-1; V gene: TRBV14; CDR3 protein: CASSQVETEAFF; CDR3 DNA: TGTGCCAGCAGCCAAGTAGAAACTGAAGCTTTCTTT
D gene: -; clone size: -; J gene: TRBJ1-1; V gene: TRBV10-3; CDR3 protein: CAISASTEAFF; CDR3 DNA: TGTGCCATCAGTGCTTCCACTGAAGCTTTCTTT
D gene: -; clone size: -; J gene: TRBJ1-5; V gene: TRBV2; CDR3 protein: CASRVSNQPQHF; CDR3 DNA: TGTGCCAGCCGAGTTAGCAATCAGCCCCAGCATTTT
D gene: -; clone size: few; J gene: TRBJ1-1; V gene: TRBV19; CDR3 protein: CASAPGRGEAFF; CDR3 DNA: TGTGCCAGCGCCCCTGGGAGGGGAGAAGCTTTCTTT
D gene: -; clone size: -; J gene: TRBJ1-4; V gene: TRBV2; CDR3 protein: CASSNGNNEKLFF; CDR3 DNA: TGTGCCAGCTCGAACGGTAATAATGAAAAACTGTTTTTT
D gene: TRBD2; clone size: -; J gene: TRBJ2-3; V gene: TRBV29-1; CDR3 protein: CSVERGNEDTQYF; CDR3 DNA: TGCAGCGTTGAGCGGGGGAACGAGGATACGCAGTATTTT
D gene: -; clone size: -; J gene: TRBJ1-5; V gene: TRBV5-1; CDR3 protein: CASRLDGYSNQPQHF; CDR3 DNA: TGCGCCAGCAGATTGGACGGTTATAGCAATCAGCCCCAGCATTTT
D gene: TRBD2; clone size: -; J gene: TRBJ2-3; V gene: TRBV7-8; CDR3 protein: CASSLRRGGQSDTQYF; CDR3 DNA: TGTGCCAGCAGCCTACGACGGGGGGGGCAGTCAGATACGCAGTATTTT
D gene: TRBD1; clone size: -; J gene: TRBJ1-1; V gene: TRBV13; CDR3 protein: CASSASDRGTEAFF; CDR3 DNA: TGTGCCAGCAGCGCCTCGGACAGGGGCACTGAAGCTTTCTTT
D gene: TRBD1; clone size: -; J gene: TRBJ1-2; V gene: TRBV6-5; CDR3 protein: CASRIAGQGVFGYTF; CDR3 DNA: TGTGCCAGCAGGATTGCTGGACAGGGTGTCTTTGGCTACACCTTC
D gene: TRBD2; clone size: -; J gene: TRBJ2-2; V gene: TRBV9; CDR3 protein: CASSPHLLAGGAGELFF; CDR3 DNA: TGTGCCAGCAGCCCCCATCTCCTAGCGGGGGGGGCCGGGGAGCTGTTTTTT
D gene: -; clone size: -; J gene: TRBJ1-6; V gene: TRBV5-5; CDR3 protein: CASSFGREVSRF; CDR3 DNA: TGTGCCAGCAGCTTTGGCAGGGAGGTTAGTCGCTTT
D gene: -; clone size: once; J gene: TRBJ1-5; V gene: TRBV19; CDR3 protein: CASSGQRAYSNQPQHF; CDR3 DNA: TGTGCCAGTAGCGGGCAGAGGGCATATAGCAATCAGCCCCAGCATTTT
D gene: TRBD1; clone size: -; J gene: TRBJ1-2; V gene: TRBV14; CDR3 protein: CASSQTGQFGGYGYTF; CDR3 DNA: TGTGCCAGCAGCCAGACGGGACAGTTCGGGGGCTATGGCTACACCTTC
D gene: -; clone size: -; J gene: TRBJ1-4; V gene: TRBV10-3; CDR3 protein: CAISYDRINEKLFF; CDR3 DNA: TGTGCCATCAGTTACGACAGGATTAATGAAAAACTGTTTTTT
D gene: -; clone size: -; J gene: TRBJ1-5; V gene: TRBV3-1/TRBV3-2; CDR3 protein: CASSQVEGQPQHF; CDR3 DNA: TGTGCCAGCAGCCAAGTGGAGGGTCAGCCCCAGCATTTT
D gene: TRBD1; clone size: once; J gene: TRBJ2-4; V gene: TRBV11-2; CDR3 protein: CASSLGVGQLDKNIQYF; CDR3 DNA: TGTGCCAGCAGCTTAGGAGTGGGACAGCTAGACAAAAACATTCAGTACTTC
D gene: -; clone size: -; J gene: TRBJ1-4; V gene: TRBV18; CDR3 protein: CASSEIRVEKLFF; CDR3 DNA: TGTGCCAGCTCAGAAATCAGGGTGGAAAAACTGTTTTTT
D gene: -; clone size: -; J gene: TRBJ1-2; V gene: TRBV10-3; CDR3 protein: CAISEGRAGGYTF; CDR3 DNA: TGTGCCATCAGTGAGGGCAGGGCAGGAGGCTACACCTTC
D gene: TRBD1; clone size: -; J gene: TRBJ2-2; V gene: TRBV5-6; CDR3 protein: CASSLRTGRYSGELFF; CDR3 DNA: TGTGCCAGCAGCTTGAGGACAGGGAGGTATTCCGGGGAGCTGTTTTTT
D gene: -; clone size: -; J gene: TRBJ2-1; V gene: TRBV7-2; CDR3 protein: CASSLRLDTYNEQFF; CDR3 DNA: TGTGCCAGCAGCTTAAGACTAGATACATACAATGAGCAGTTCTTC
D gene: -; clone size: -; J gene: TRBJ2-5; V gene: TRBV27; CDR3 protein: CASSFQFQETQYF; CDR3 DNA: TGTGCCAGCAGTTTTCAATTCCAAGAGACCCAGTACTTC
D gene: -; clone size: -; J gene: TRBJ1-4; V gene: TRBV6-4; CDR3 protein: CASSLRVGEKLFF; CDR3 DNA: TGTGCCAGCAGTCTCAGGGTAGGAGAAAAACTGTTTTTT
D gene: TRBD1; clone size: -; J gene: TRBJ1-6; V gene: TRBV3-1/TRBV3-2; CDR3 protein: CASSRQGQASYNSPLHF; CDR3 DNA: TGTGCCAGCAGCCGACAGGGACAGGCTTCCTATAATTCACCCCTCCACTTT
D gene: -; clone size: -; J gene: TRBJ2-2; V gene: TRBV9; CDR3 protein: CASSVEVGAAGLSGELFF; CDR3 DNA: TGTGCCAGCAGCGTAGAGGTGGGAGCGGCGGGGTTATCCGGGGAGCTGTTTTTT
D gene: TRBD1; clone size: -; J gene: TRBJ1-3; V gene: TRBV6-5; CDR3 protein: CASSYSVTGAGNTIYF; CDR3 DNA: TGTGCCAGCAGTTACTCAGTGACAGGGGCTGGAAACACCATATATTTT
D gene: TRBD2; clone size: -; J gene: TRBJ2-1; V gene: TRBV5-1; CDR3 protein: CASSQTSGVYNEQFF; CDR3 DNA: TGCGCCAGCAGCCAGACTAGCGGGGTTTACAATGAGCAGTTCTTC
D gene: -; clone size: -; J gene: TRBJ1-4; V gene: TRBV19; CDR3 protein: CASSRAGRQKLFF; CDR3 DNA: TGTGCCAGTAGTAGGGCAGGGAGGCAAAAACTGTTTTTT